In this sample, the clone carrying this T cell receptor (beta chain) turned up a few times. Its antigen is still unknown. These data are taken from a study of blood T cells in healthy people across ages. Trimming took 5 bases from V and 1 from J; bases not matched to a gene: 3. This CDR3 comprises 15 residues. The authors ran a second PCR of roughly 6 to 12 cycles using a sample-barcoded 5' primer and a J-beta primer mix. Researchers report that a template-switch adaptor with 12 random nucleotides tagged each cDNA molecule. Each sample yielded at least 3 million CDR3-containing paired-end reads. Each CDR3 protein is one row after TCRdb ran MiXCR on the 5' RACE reads. Of about 640,000 distinct CDR3 sequences in the sample, under 70% are singletons; the top ten hold roughly 34%. Whole-study results and caveats: Higher diversity and more naive CD4+ cells were features of long-lived donors, compared to aged donors. Unsorted PBMCs blocked a conclusive comparison of naive and antigen-experienced cells.

This chain connects TRBV12-3 or TRBV12-4 to TRBJ2-2; TRBD2 aligns across 8 bases. The clonotype originates from a man in his sixties in good health. The sample comprised blood. The CDR3 DNA reads TGTGCCAGCAGTCCCAGCGGGGGGAACACCGGGGAGCTGTTTTTT. Its protein is CASSPSGGNTGELFF.